This T cell receptor beta chain was found in a study of blood T cell repertoires in COVID-19. The wider study: Researchers got acute and convalescent COVID-19 samples from the United States, Italy and Spain. From T cells, B-cell-depleted T cells, or PBMCs came the material, which was cDNA or gDNA.

This clone was detected only once. Authors' methods: It was from reference gene primer amplification that nucleated cell counts were estimated. TCRdb keeps only in-frame clones here, not all; method: immunoSEQ multiplex PCR. V, J and clone size are those of that table, while D and trimming were read from the DNA. The table lists roughly 320,000 clones, approximately 85% of them singletons, with 7.2% in the top ten. What was sequenced was peripheral blood. The receptor was derived from a human donor in a cohort sampled during active COVID-19.

The CDR3 spells CASSPGTTYRSPLHF. CDR3 in DNA: TGCGCCAGCAGCCCCGGGACAACGTATCGTTCACCCCTCCACTTT. The gene calls are TRBV5-1 and TRBJ1-6; D may be TRBD1 (6 bases). V dropped 4 bases and J dropped 9 bases, with 17 bases sitting between them. Looked up from germline, CDR1 is SGHRS and CDR2 is YFSETQ. This CDR3 comprises 15 residues.